One TCR beta chain is described in this entry. This sample stems from a study of PD-L1 blockade in urothelial cancer. As for the study in general: Patients went on atezolizumab in 2014, receiving 1,200 mg intravenously every 3 weeks. At 6 weeks and at 3 weeks (second dose) after treatment start, blood was analyzed. The median T cell count in blood samples was more than 140,000.

Sample time point: pretreatment peripheral blood. The germline CDR1 and CDR2 sequences are PRHDT and FYEKMQ (reference sequence). Trimming left V 2 bases short and J 4 bases short, with 18 bases between. The CDR3 loop spans 17 amino acids. The investigators introduced synthetic TCR analog templates into each PCR as spikes. TCRdb keeps only in-frame clones here, not all; method: immunoSEQ multiplex PCR. The table records around 38,000 clones, approximately 80% of them present only once. The sample was PBMCs, taken around atezolizumab (anti-PD-L1) treatment. The gene calls are TRBV13 and TRBJ1-5; D perhaps matches TRBD1 (5 bases). This TCR was sampled from a man aged 60-69 years with urothelial cancer. This CDR3 reads CASSLLCGMGGNQPQHF. Written as DNA, the CDR3 is TGTGCCAGCAGCTTACTCTGTGGGATGGGGGGGAATCAGCCCCAGCATTTT.